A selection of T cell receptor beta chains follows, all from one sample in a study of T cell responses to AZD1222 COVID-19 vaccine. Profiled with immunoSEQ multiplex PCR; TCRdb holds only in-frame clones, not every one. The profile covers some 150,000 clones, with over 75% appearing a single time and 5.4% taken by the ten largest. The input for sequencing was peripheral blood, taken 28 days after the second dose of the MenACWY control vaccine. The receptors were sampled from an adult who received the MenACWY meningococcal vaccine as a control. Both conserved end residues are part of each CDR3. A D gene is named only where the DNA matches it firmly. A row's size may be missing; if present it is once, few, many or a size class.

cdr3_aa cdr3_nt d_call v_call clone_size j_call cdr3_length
CASSLSLAGRNEQFF TGTGCCAGCAGCTTATCACTAGCGGGGCGTAATGAGCAGTTCTTC TRBD2 TRBV7-3 NA TRBJ2-1 15
CASSYGDSPLHF TGTGCCAGCAGTTACGGCGATTCACCCCTCCACTTT NA TRBV6-2/TRBV6-3 NA TRBJ1-6 12
CASSRRTSGGASGELFF TGCGCCAGCAGCCGAAGGACTAGCGGGGGGGCAAGCGGGGAGCTGTTTTTT TRBD2 TRBV4-3 NA TRBJ2-2 17
CASSRTGAGLSEAFF TGCGCCAGCAGCCGGACAGGTGCGGGGCTGAGTGAAGCTTTCTTT TRBD1 TRBV5-1 once TRBJ1-1 15
CASSSNFGEQYF TGTGCCAGCAGCTCTAACTTTGGGGAGCAGTACTTC NA TRBV9 NA TRBJ2-7 12
CASSLETGNSPLHF TGTGCCAGCAGCTTGGAGACAGGGAATTCACCCCTCCACTTT TRBD1 TRBV5-6 NA TRBJ1-6 14
CASSLRSWHEQYF TGTGCCAGCAGCTTACGTTCGTGGCACGAGCAGTACTTC NA TRBV7-8 NA TRBJ2-7 13
CASSLGDRSPSGNTIYF TGCGCCAGCAGCTTGGGGGATAGGAGTCCCTCTGGAAACACCATATATTTT NA TRBV5-1 NA TRBJ1-3 17
CASSLWQGQNEQYF TGTGCCAGCAGCCTTTGGCAGGGCCAGAACGAGCAGTACTTC NA TRBV3-1/TRBV3-2 once TRBJ2-7 14
CAWSVNRGRGAFF TGTGCCTGGAGTGTAAACCGGGGTCGGGGAGCTTTCTTT NA TRBV30 NA TRBJ1-1 13
CASGGTGSGNTIYF TGTGCCAGCGGAGGGACAGGCTCCGGAAACACCATATATTTT TRBD1 TRBV19 NA TRBJ1-3 14
CASSPMHPNTGELFF TGTGCCAGCAGCCCTATGCACCCGAACACCGGGGAGCTGTTTTTT NA TRBV27 once TRBJ2-2 15
CASLSRRAEAFF TGTGCCAGCCTCAGCAGGAGGGCTGAAGCTTTCTTT NA TRBV7-9 NA TRBJ1-1 12
CASSPVSHSAYEQYF TGTGCCAGCAGCCCGGTTAGTCACTCCGCCTACGAGCAGTACTTC NA TRBV7-8 NA TRBJ2-7 15
CASSRDSLNTEAFF TGTGCCAGCAGCCGGGACAGTCTGAACACTGAAGCTTTCTTT TRBD1 TRBV6-5 NA TRBJ1-1 14
CASSQVWNSNHEQFF TGCGCCAGCAGCCAAGTTTGGAACTCGAACCATGAGCAGTTCTTC NA TRBV4-3 once TRBJ2-1 15